The 5 T cell receptor beta chains in this list originate from one sample, sequenced in a study of CD8+ T cells in alopecia areata (dated by TCRdb to 2016 to 2018). The time point label of this sample denotes: 20 to 30 weeks on oral tofacitinib. Per the publication, the treatment or condition label means: oral pan-JAK inhibitor, 5-10 mg twice daily. Libraries were constructed by the immunoSEQ multiplex PCR assay. For TCR sequencing, RNA was extracted from every sample and reverse transcribed into cDNA to serve as template. Sourced from immuneACCESS, this table was stored by TCRdb with only in-frame sequences that have V and J called. A share of the clones is absent; for the studies checked, an unresolved V gene accounts for under half, and the remainder has no known explanation. The sample data list 190,000 or so clones, and roughly three fifths of these were observed just once. The leading ten clones occupy 10% to 15% of the sample.

The sequenced sample was CD8+ T cells sorted from blood, obtained at week 24, from a patient treated with tofacitinib. These TCRs come from a human donor with alopecia areata.

The rearrangement joins TRBV2 to TRBJ2-5; D unresolved. The CDR3 covers 11 residues. Germline CDR1 reads SNHLY; CDR2 reads FYNNEI. Trimming took off 6 bases at V and 2 bases at J, with 4 bases between the two ends. CDR3 nucleotides: TGTGCCAGCAGACCGCAAGAGACCCAGTACTTC. Translation: CASRPQETQYF.

Only a few counts were recorded for this clone. The J gene is TRBJ2-5, the V gene TRBV10-3; 13 positions match TRBD2. With 8 bases clipped from V and 5 bases from J, the junction kept 2 bases outside the gene matches. Germline CDR1 ENHRY, CDR2 SYGVKD. CDR3 length: 13 amino acids. The CDR3 DNA follows: TGTGCCATCGGGACTAGCGGGGTGGAGACCCAGTACTTC. It yields the protein CAIGTSGVETQYF.

This clone was recorded a few times. Within the sample, other DNA sequences also encode this same CDR3. V usage is TRBV7-9 and J usage is TRBJ2-3; D not resolved. Germline-derived CDR1 and CDR2 are SEHNR and FQNEAQ (reference sequence). This CDR3 spans 12 amino acids. V lost 1 base, J lost 1 base, and 0 bases lay in between. The CDR3: CASSLGTDTQYF. The CDR3 coding sequence is TGTGCCAGCAGCTTAGGCACAGATACGCAGTATTTT. The full variable domain, completed using reference TRBV7-9 and TRBJ2-3, is DTGVSQNPRHKITKRGQNVTFRCDPISEHNRLYWYRQTLGQGPEFLTYFQNEAQLEKSRLLSDRFSAERPKGSFSTLEIQRTEQGDSAMYLCASSLGTDTQYFGPGTRLTVL.

The chain has TRBV25-1 and TRBJ1-6, with 10 positions matching TRBD1. The V gene end was trimmed by 2 bases and the J gene end by 10 bases; junction bases not matched to a gene: 8. The CDR3 runs 16 residues. Germline loops: CDR1 MGHDK, CDR2 SYGVNS. CDR3 nucleotides: TGTGCCAGCAGTGAACTGCAGACAGGGGGCGGCTCACCCCTCCACTTT. Translating gives CASSELQTGGGSPLHF.

The chain recombines TRBV30 with TRBJ1-2; D ambiguous. The CDR3 covers 14 residues. The germline V gene has CDR1 GTSNPN and CDR2 SVGIG (reference sequence). V was cut by 6 bases and J by 4 bases, with 18 bases left in between. CDR3 DNA sequence: TGTGCCTGTGGGCCCCGCTATATGCTCTATGGCTACACCTTC. Translated: CACGPRYMLYGYTF. The complete variable domain, with remaining parts taken from reference TRBV30 and TRBJ1-2, reads SQTIHQWPATLVQPVGSPLSLECTVEGTSNPNLYWYRQAAGRGLQLLFYSVGIGQISSEVPQNLSASRPQDRQFILSSKKLLLSDSGFYLCACGPRYMLYGYTFGSGTRLTVV.